This T cell receptor beta chain was captured in a study of naive and memory T cell subsets. Separate alpha and beta amplification began at the second PCR step. Study-wide results and caveats: The power law exponent of TCR abundance differed between naive and memory cells. Especially in CD8 cells, naive repertoires contained a few larger clonotypes, possibly CD45RA-re-expressing memory cells.

With 4 bases removed from V and 7 bases from J, the gap between germline ends came to 10 bases. Germline V CDR1 and CDR2: KGHDR, SFDVKD. This CDR3 spans 13 amino acids. Both TRBC1 and TRBC2 were covered by a beta constant-region primer of two equimolar oligonucleotides. Ligated cDNA was amplified by four rounds of PCR with nested alpha and beta constant-region primers and SP2. A 12-nucleotide UMI and the SP2 primer were added to the cDNA 3' end by oligonucleotide ligation. MiXCR, run by TCRdb on the UMI-ligation and nested PCR reads, gives a single entry per CDR3 protein. This table has under 150,000 distinct CDR3 sequences, under 25% appearing once. Note on this clonotype: Its matching antigen is unknown.

The clonotype was recovered from a human donor in good health. The sample taken for sequencing was naive CD8+ T cells from blood. The chain joins TRBV24-1 to TRBJ2-4; D is perhaps TRBD1 or TRBD2 (5 bases each). DNA for the CDR3: TGTGCCACCAGTGAGCCCGGGACGAACATTCAGTACTTC. Its protein is CATSEPGTNIQYF.